The 6 T cell receptor beta chains listed next were all sequenced from one sample in a study of cytomegalovirus exposure and HLA in healthy donors. Primers: 60 Vbeta forward and 13 Jbeta reverse. The table came from immunoSEQ multiplex PCR; TCRdb's copy has only in-frame clones and leaves some out. The sample consists of under 150,000 clones, roughly three fifths of them appearing once. Sequencing was done on a sample of PBMCs. The receptor source for this set is a woman aged 40 to 50 in good health and CMV-seropositive.

J is TRBJ2-5 and V is TRBV18; maybe TRBD1 (5 bases). Trimming stripped 3 bases from V and 2 bases from J, with 7 bases between. The germline V gene encodes CDR1 KGHSH and CDR2 LQKENI. The CDR3 runs 13 residues. In DNA, the CDR3 is TGTGCCAGCTCACCCGACAGACAAGAGACCCAGTACTTC. This translates into CASSPDRQETQYF.

The rearrangement joins TRBV4-2 to TRBJ1-1; 9 nucleotides line up with TRBD1. Per germline, CDR1 LGHNA and CDR2 YNFKEQ. The CDR3 has 15 residues. Trimming took 6 bases from V and 1 from J; bases not matched to a gene: 6. The CDR3 sequence: CASRLDRGTNTEAFF. The CDR3 DNA follows: TGTGCCAGCAGACTGGACAGGGGTACGAACACTGAAGCTTTCTTT.

The chain uses TRBV9 and TRBJ2-1, with TRBD2 as a possible D gene (5 bases). V gave up 4 bases and J gave up 9 bases, with 17 bases separating them. Germline V gene sequence: CDR1 SGDLS, CDR2 YYNGEE. This CDR3 comprises 14 residues. The CDR3 is CASSIGPSRSEQFF. DNA of the CDR3: TGTGCCAGCAGCATAGGGCCTAGCCGGAGTGAGCAGTTCTTC.

This clone came up once. Its ends do not fully match the called genes, so a read error is possible. The chain couples TRBV7-9 to TRBJ1-4; weak D call: TRBD1 (6 bases). Germline-derived CDR1 and CDR2 are SEHNR and FQNEAQ (reference sequence). CDR3 size: 14 residues. The CDR3 nucleotides are TGTTCCAGCAGCCACACAGGGAGGGCCGAGGGACTGTTTTTT. Amino acids: CSSSHTGRAEGLFF.

The chain has TRBV7-9 and TRBJ2-7, with D perhaps matching TRBD1 (5 bases). Germline loops: CDR1 SEHNR, CDR2 FQNEAQ (reference sequence). Trimming cost V 1 base and J 3 bases, with 13 bases left between them. There are 15 residues in the CDR3. This CDR3 is CASSLVDRVRYEQYF. CDR3 nucleotides: TGTGCCAGCAGCTTAGTTGACAGAGTCCGCTACGAGCAGTACTTC.

This clone was counted between two and nine times. The genes are TRBV5-1 and TRBJ1-4, with TRBD1 identical over 10 bases. CDR1 is SGHRS, CDR2 YFSETQ, per germline. The CDR3 consists of 14 residues. Trimming took 4 bases from V and 8 from J; bases not matched to a gene: 5. CDR3 amino acids: CASSGTGASEKLFF. CDR3 bases: TGCGCCAGCAGCGGGACAGGGGCAAGCGAAAAACTGTTTTTT.